This is a list of T cell receptor beta chains from one sample in a study of blood T cell repertoires in COVID-19. Only in-frame clones appear in the TCRdb table, and some are missing; sequencing was by immunoSEQ multiplex PCR. Of approximately 200,000 clones in the sample, about 81% are singletons; the top ten hold roughly 12%. Sequencing was done on a sample of peripheral blood. All receptors come from a woman aged 80 or older with COVID-19, enrolled during active disease. CDR3s include the opening cysteine and the closing phenylalanine or tryptophan. A D gene is named only where the DNA matches it firmly. Rows may omit the clone size; those that give it use once, few, many or a size class.

>TRBV5-8|few|TRBJ2-7|TRBD2
TGTGCCAGCAGCTTAGTAGCGGGGTCCTACGAGCAGTACTTC
CASSLVAGSYEQYF
>TRBV7-8|few|TRBJ2-7|TRBD2
TGTGCCAGCAGCCCGTCCGCGGCTAGCGGGGAATACGAGCAGTACTTC
CASSPSAASGEYEQYF
>TRBV2|few|TRBJ1-3|-
TGTGCCAGCAGTGAATTCAGGTCTGGAAACACCATATATTTT
CASSEFRSGNTIYF
>TRBV11-3|-|TRBJ2-5|-
TGTGCCAGCAGCCCAACTACAACCGAGACCCAGTACTTC
CASSPTTTETQYF
>TRBV11-1|-|TRBJ1-1|TRBD1
TGTGCCAGCAGCTTCGGGACAGGGGGCTTGACTGAAGCTTTCTTT
CASSFGTGGLTEAFF
>TRBV7-9|-|TRBJ1-5|-
TGTGCCAGCAGCTTAATCTACAGGGTGAATTGCAATCAGCCCCAGCATTTT
CASSLIYRVNCNQPQHF
>TRBV19|-|TRBJ1-6|-
TGTGCCAGTAATAACGGGAATAATTCACCCCTCCACTTT
CASNNGNNSPLHF
>TRBV5-6|-|TRBJ2-3|TRBD2
TGTGCCAGCAGCACAAAGGGACTAGCGGGATACGAAGGTACGCAGTATTTT
CASSTKGLAGYEGTQYF
>TRBV5-1|-|TRBJ1-1|-
TGCGCCAGCAGCTTGGAACAGGGGAACACTGAAGCTTTCTTT
CASSLEQGNTEAFF
>TRBV6-5|-|TRBJ2-7|TRBD1
TGTGCCAGCAGTTGGGGACAGGGGGCAGGCGAGCAGTACTTC
CASSWGQGAGEQYF
>TRBV4-3|-|TRBJ2-7|-
TGCGCCAGCAGCCAAGATAACAGCCTGAGCTCCTACGAGCAGTACTTC
CASSQDNSLSSYEQYF
>TRBV15|-|TRBJ2-2|-
TGTGCCACCAGCAGAGATACAGGGAACACCGGGGAGCTGTTTTTT
CATSRDTGNTGELFF
>TRBV18|-|TRBJ1-5|-
TGTGCCAGCTCACCATACAGGGTGAGCAATCAGCCCCAGCATTTT
CASSPYRVSNQPQHF
>TRBV29-1|-|TRBJ2-6|-
TGCAGCGCTGGAGGGTACTCTGGGGCCAACGTCCTGACTTTC
CSAGGYSGANVLTF
>TRBV4-1|once|TRBJ2-4|TRBD2
TGCGCCAGCAGCCTAAGAGCGACAGGAACACTAGCGGGAGTTGAAAACATTCAGTACTTC
CASSLRATGTLAGVENIQYF
>TRBV15|-|TRBJ2-3|TRBD2
TGTGCCACCAGCAGAGGGGGGGGGACCTCCCGCACAGATACGCAGTATTTT
CATSRGGGTSRTDTQYF
>TRBV19|-|TRBJ1-2|TRBD1
TGTGCCAGTAGTGTCCGGGGACAGGGGGCTAACTATGGCTACACCTTC
CASSVRGQGANYGYTF
>TRBV7-2|-|TRBJ2-5|TRBD2
TGTGCCAGCAGCAGCGCTAGCGGGAGACGAGAGACCCAGTACTTC
CASSSASGRRETQYF
>TRBV9|-|TRBJ2-2|-
TGTGCCAGCAGCGTCGCAGGGGAGAACACCGGGGAGCTGTTTTTT
CASSVAGENTGELFF
>TRBV18|few|TRBJ2-7|-
TGTGCCAGCTCGCCAACCGGCGGGACAGCTATTTACGAGCAGTACTTC
CASSPTGGTAIYEQYF
>TRBV29-1|-|TRBJ2-2|TRBD1
TGCAGCGTTGAAGATGGACAGGGGATCGGAACCGGGGAGCTGTTTTTT
CSVEDGQGIGTGELFF
>TRBV6-5|few|TRBJ1-6|-
TGTGCCAGCAGGGGAGGGACGGTCAATTCACCCCTCCACTTT
CASRGGTVNSPLHF
>TRBV5-5|-|TRBJ2-5|-
TGTGCCAGCAGAAGCCGGTCCCAGGGAGAGACCCAGTACTTC
CASRSRSQGETQYF
>TRBV2|-|TRBJ1-4|TRBD1
TGTGCCAGCAGTGAGCTGGGACAGGGAGGTGAAAAACTGTTTTTT
CASSELGQGGEKLFF
>TRBV2|-|TRBJ2-7|-
TGTGCCAGCAGTGAAGGGCACCTGGGGCACTTC
CASSEGHLGHF
>TRBV7-8|-|TRBJ1-6|-
TGTGCCAGCAGCTTCAGAAGGCCGACTCATAATTCACCCCTCCACTTT
CASSFRRPTHNSPLHF
>TRBV19|-|TRBJ2-2|TRBD1
TGTGCCAGTAGTGGAATGGGACAGTACACCGGGGAGCTGTTTTTT
CASSGMGQYTGELFF
>TRBV2|few|TRBJ1-4|TRBD1
TGTGCCAGCAGTGAAGTCCTGGGACAGAGTCTGTTTTTT
CASSEVLGQSLFF
>TRBV5-1|-|TRBJ2-1|TRBD2
TGCGCCAGTAGCGAGCGGGAGAAGTCCTACAATGAGCAGTTCTTC
CASSEREKSYNEQFF
>TRBV3-1/TRBV3-2|-|TRBJ1-4|TRBD1
TGTGCCAGCAGCTCCGGGACAGCGAATGAAAAACTGTTTTTT
CASSSGTANEKLFF
>TRBV5-1|-|TRBJ2-5|TRBD1
TGCGCCAGCAGCTTTCGGACAGGGGGCTTTGGGGAAGAGACCCAGTACTTC
CASSFRTGGFGEETQYF
>TRBV18|-|TRBJ2-2|-
TGTGCCAGCTCTCCCGGCGGTTTCGGGGAGCTGTTTTTT
CASSPGGFGELFF
>TRBV28|-|TRBJ1-4|TRBD1
TGTGCCAGCAGTTTAACGGACAGGAATGAAAAACTGTTTTTT
CASSLTDRNEKLFF
>TRBV12-3/TRBV12-4|-|TRBJ2-1|-
TGTGCCAGCAGTTTGGCTCACTACAATGAGCAGTTCTTC
CASSLAHYNEQFF
>TRBV11-3|-|TRBJ2-4|-
TGTGCCAGCAGTGCCATAGCGGATGGCATTCAGTACTTC
CASSAIADGIQYF
>TRBV29-1|-|TRBJ2-5|TRBD2
TGCAGCGTTGAGGCCGCGGGACTATACTTC
CSVEAAGLYF
>TRBV19|-|TRBJ1-5|-
TGTGCCAGTAGCCTGGGACACTATAGCAATCAGCCCCAGCATTTT
CASSLGHYSNQPQHF